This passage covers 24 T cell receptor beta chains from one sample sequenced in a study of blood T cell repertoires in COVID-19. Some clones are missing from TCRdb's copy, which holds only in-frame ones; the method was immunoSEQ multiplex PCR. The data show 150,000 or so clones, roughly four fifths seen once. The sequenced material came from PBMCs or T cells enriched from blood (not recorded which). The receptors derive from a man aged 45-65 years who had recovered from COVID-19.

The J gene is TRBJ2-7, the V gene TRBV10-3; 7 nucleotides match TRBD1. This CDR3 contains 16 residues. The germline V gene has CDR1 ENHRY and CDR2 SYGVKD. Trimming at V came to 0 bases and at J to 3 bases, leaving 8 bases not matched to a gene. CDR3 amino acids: CAISESQGQFLYEQYF. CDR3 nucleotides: TGTGCCATCAGTGAGTCTCAGGGACAGTTCCTCTACGAGCAGTACTTC.

The CDR3 here is CASSQGADRGLRSGELFF. CDR3 in DNA: TGCGCCAGCAGCCAAGGAGCGGACAGGGGGCTACGATCGGGGGAGCTGTTTTTT. This sequence joins TRBV4-1 and TRBJ2-2; 11 nucleotides agree with TRBD1. V trimming: 1 base; J trimming: 8 bases; junction bases outside the gene matches: 12. The CDR3 spans 18 residues. CDR1 and CDR2 from the germline V gene are MGHRA and YSYEKL.

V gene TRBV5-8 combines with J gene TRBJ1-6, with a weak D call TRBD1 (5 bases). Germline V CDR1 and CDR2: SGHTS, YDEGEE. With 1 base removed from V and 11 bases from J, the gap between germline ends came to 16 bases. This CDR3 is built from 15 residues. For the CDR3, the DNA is TGTGCCAGCAGCTTGCGGTCGGCAGGGTCGACACCCCTCCACTTT. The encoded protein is CASSLRSAGSTPLHF.

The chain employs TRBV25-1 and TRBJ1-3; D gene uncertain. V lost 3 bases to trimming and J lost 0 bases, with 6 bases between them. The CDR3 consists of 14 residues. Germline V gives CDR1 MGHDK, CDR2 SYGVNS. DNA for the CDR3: TGTGCCAGCAGTGATCCGGGCTCTGGAAACACCATATATTTT. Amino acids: CASSDPGSGNTIYF.

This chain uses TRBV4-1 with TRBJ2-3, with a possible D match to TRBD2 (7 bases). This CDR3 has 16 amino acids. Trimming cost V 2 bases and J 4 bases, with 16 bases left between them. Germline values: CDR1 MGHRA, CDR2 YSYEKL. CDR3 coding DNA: TGCGCCAGCAGCCAATTCGGGGGGCAGAACTCAGATACGCAGTATTTT. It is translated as CASSQFGGQNSDTQYF.

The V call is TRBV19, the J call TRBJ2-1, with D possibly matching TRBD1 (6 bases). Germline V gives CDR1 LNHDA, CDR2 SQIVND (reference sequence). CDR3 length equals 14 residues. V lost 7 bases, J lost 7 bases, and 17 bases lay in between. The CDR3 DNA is TGTGCCAGTAAGACTGGCGACAGGCCGAATGAGCAGTTCTTC. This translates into CASKTGDRPNEQFF.

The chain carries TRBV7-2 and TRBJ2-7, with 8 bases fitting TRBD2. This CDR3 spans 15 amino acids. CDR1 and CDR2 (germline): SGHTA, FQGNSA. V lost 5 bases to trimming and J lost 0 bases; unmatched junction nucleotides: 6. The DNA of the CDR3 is TGTGCCAGCAGCCCGGGACTAGTCCTCTCCTACGAGCAGTACTTC. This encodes CASSPGLVLSYEQYF. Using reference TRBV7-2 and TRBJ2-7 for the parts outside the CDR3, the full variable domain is GAGVSQSPSNKVTEKGKDVELRCDPISGHTALYWYRQSLGQGLEFLIYFQGNSAPDKSGLPSDRFSAERTGGSVSTLTIQRTQQEDSAVYLCASSPGLVLSYEQYFGPGTRLTVT.

CDR3 loop: CASSQDTGTTSYTF. Written as DNA, the CDR3 is TGCGCCAGCAGCCAGGACACCGGGACAACAAGCTACACCTTC. The V gene is TRBV4-1, the J gene TRBJ1-2; tentative D call: TRBD1 (6 bases). Trimming removed 3 bases from V and 9 bases from J, with 17 bases in between. The germline CDR1 and CDR2 sequences are MGHRA and YSYEKL. There are 14 residues in the CDR3.

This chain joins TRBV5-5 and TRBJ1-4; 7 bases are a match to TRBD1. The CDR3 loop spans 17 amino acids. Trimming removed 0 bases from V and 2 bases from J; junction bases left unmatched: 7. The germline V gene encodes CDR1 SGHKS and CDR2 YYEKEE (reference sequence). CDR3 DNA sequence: TGTGCCAGCAGCTTGGATGGCAGGGGGTGGACTAATGAAAAACTGTTTTTT. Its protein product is CASSLDGRGWTNEKLFF.

CDR3 DNA: TGCGCCAGCAGCTTCTCAGGGGGGAACACTGAAGCTTTCTTT. Its translation: CASSFSGGNTEAFF. This chain links TRBV5-1 with TRBJ1-1; 7 bases are a match to TRBD1. This CDR3 has 14 residues. The germline CDR1 and CDR2 sequences are SGHRS and YFSETQ. Trimming cost V 2 bases and J 1 base; bases outside gene matches: 2.

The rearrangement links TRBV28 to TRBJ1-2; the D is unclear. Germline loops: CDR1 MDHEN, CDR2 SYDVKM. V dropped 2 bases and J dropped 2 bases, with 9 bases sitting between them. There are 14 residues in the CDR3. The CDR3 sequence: CASSLVQANYGYTF. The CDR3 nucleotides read TGTGCCAGCAGTTTAGTGCAGGCCAACTATGGCTACACCTTC.

CDR3 amino acids: CASRSLAGAANEQFF. CDR3 coding DNA: TGTGCCAGCAGGTCACTAGCGGGGGCGGCCAATGAGCAGTTCTTC. The rearrangement uses TRBV2 and TRBJ2-1; 11 bases align to TRBD2. Germline V CDR1 and CDR2: SNHLY, FYNNEI. The CDR3 length is 15 residues. V gave up 6 bases and J gave up 6 bases; unmatched junction bases: 7. Using reference TRBV2 and TRBJ2-1 for the parts outside the CDR3, the full variable domain is EPEVTQTPSHQVTQMGQEVILRCVPISNHLYFYWYRQILGQKVEFLVSFYNNEISEKSEIFDDQFSVERPDGSNFTLKIRSTKLEDSAMYFCASRSLAGAANEQFFGPGTRLTVL.

CDR3 DNA sequence: TGTGCCAGCAGTGGGCGGACAGGGCAAAATTCACCCCTCCACTTT. This translates into CASSGRTGQNSPLHF. The V call is TRBV2, the J call TRBJ1-6; 8 bases are a match to TRBD1. CDR3 size: 15 residues. The V and J ends lost 4 bases and 7 bases, in that order; junction bases with no gene match: 6. CDR1 is SNHLY and CDR2 is FYNNEI in the germline V gene.

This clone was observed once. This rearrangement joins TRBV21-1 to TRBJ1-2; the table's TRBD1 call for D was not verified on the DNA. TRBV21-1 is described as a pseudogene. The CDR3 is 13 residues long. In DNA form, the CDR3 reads TGTGCCAGCAGCAACGCAGATATCTATGGCTACACCTTC. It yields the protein CASSNADIYGYTF.

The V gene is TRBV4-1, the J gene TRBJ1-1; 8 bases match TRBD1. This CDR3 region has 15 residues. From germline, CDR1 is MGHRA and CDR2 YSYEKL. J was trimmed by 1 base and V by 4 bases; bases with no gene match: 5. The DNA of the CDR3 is TGCGCCAGCAGCCGACAGGGACAGGCGAACACTGAAGCTTTCTTT. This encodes CASSRQGQANTEAFF.

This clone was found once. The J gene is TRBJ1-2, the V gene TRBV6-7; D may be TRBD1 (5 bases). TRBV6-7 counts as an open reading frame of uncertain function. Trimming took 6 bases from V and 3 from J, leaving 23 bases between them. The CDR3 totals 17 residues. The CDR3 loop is CASRPRRGAGNDYGYTF. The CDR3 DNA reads TGTGCCAGCAGGCCTCGTCGCGGGGCAGGCAACGACTATGGCTACACCTTC.

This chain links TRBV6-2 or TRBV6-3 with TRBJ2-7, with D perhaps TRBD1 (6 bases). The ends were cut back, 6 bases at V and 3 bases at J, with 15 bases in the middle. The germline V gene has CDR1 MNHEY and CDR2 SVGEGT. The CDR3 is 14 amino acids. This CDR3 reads CASSSFDRSYEQYF. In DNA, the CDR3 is TGTGCCAGCAGCTCTTTCGACAGGAGCTACGAGCAGTACTTC.

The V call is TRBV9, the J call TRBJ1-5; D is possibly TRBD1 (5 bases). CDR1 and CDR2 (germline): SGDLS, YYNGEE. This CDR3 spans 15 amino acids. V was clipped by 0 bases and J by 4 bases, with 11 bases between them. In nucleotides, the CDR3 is TGTGCCAGCAGCGTAGGGCAGGGACTAAATCAGCCCCAGCATTTT. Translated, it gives CASSVGQGLNQPQHF. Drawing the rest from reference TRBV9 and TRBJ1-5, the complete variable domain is DSGVTQTPKHLITATGQRVTLRCSPRSGDLSVYWYQQSLDQGLQFLIQYYNGEERAKGNILERFSAQQFPDLHSELNLSSLELGDSALYFCASSVGQGLNQPQHFGDGTRLSIL.

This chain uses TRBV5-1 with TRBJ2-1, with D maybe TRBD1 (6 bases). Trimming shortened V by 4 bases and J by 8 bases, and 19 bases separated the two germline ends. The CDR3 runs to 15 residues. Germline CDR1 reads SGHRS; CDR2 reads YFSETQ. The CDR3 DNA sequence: TGCGCCAGCAGCCTCGGACAGTTCCCCACCGATGAGCAGTTCTTC. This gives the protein CASSLGQFPTDEQFF.

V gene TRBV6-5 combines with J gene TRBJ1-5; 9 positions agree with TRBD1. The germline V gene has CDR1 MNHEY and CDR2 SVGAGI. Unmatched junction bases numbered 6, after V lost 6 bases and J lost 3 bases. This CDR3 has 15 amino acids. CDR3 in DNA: TGTGCCAGCAGACCGGACAGGGGCGCCAATCAGCCCCAGCATTTT. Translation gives CASRPDRGANQPQHF.

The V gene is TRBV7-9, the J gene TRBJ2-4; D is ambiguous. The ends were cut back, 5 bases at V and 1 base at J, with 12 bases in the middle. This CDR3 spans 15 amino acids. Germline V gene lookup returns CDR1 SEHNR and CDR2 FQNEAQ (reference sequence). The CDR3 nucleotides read TGTGCCAGCAGCCCGGTTGGAGAGGCCAAAAACATTCAGTACTTC. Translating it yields CASSPVGEAKNIQYF.

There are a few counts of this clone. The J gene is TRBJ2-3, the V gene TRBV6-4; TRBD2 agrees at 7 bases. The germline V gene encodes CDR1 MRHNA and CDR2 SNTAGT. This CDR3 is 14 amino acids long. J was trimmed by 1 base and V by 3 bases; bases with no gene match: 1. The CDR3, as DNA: TGTGCCAGCAGTGAACGGGGGGGCACAGATACGCAGTATTTT. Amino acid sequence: CASSERGGTDTQYF.

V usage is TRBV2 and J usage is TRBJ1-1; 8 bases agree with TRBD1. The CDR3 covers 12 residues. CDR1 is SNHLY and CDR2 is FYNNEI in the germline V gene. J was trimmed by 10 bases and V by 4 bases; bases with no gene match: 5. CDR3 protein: CASSAGGRSAFF. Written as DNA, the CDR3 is TGTGCCAGCAGTGCAGGGGGCCGCTCAGCTTTCTTT.

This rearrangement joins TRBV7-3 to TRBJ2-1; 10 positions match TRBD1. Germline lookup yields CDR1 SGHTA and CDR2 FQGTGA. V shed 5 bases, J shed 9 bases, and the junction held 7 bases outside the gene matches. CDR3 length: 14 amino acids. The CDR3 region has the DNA TGTGCCAGCAGCGGACAGGGGGTCGGAAGTGAGCAGTTCTTC. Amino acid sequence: CASSGQGVGSEQFF. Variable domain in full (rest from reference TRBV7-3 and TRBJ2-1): GAGVSQTPSNKVTEKGKYVELRCDPISGHTALYWYRQSLGQGPEFLIYFQGTGAADDSGLPNDRFFAVRPEGSVSTLKIQRTERGDSAVYLCASSGQGVGSEQFFGPGTRLTVL.